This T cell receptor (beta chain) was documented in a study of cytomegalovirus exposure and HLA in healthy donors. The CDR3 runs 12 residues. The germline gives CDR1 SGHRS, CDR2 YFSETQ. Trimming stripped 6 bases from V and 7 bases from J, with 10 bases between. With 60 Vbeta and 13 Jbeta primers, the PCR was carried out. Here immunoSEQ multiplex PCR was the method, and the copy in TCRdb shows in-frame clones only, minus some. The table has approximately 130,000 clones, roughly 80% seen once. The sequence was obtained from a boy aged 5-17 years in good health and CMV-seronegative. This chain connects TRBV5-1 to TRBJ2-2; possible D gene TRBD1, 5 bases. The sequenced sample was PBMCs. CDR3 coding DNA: TGCGCCAGCATGGGTCAGGGCGGGGAGCTGTTTTTT. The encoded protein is CASMGQGGELFF.